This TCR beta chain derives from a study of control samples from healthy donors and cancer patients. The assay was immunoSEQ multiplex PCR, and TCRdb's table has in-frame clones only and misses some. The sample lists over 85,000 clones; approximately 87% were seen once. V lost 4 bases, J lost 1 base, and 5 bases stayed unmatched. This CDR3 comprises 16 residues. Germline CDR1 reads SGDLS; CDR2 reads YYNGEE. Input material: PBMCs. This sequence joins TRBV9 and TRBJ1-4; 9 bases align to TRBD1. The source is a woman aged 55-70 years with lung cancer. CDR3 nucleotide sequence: TGTGCCAGCAGCTCCGGGACAGGGAGAACTAATGAAAAACTGTTTTTT. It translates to CASSSGTGRTNEKLFF.